This TCR beta chain was documented in a study of blood T cells in healthy people across ages. Whole-study findings and limits: There was no known CMV status for donors, so expanded clonotype changes were possibly confounded. Naive T cell percentage showed a strong correlation with the diversity of TCR beta. Long-lived donors exceeded aged donors in naive CD4+ cells and diversity.

This clonotype was observed a few times. Antigen specificity is unknown. A second about 6 to 11 cycle PCR used barcoded and J-beta primers. Samples each returned at least 2.5 million CDR3-containing paired-end reads. A single record per CDR3 protein comes from TCRdb applying MiXCR to the 5' RACE reads. Here the sample spans about 670,000 distinct CDR3 sequences, roughly half being singletons. Germline V CDR1 and CDR2: SGHRS, YFSETQ. Trimming stripped 4 bases from V and 4 bases from J, with 14 bases between. There are 15 residues in the CDR3. Sequencing input: blood. This receptor was identified in a woman of 80 years or more in good health. The rearrangement uses TRBV5-1 and TRBJ2-2; D remains ambiguous. CDR3 nucleotide sequence: TGCGCCAGCAGCCAAGACTCTACGACCACCGGGGAGCTGTTTTTT. Protein sequence: CASSQDSTTTGELFF.